Following are 8 T cell receptor beta chains from one sample sequenced in a study of cytomegalovirus exposure and HLA in healthy donors. The repertoire was sequenced with immunoSEQ multiplex PCR; TCRdb's copy has only in-frame clones and lacks some. The sample includes roughly 180,000 clones, around 84% of them seen just once. Sequencing used PBMCs. Receptors originate from a young man in good health and CMV-seropositive.

The chain uses TRBV4-3 and TRBJ2-7, with D possibly matching TRBD1 (7 bases). Deletions cut 0 bases from V and 2 bases from J, with 17 bases between. Per germline, CDR1 LGHNA and CDR2 YSLEER. This CDR3 is built from 17 residues. As DNA, the CDR3 is TGCGCCAGCAGCCAAGATTCCCTCCAGGGGGGACCCTACGAGCAGTACTTC. This translates into CASSQDSLQGGPYEQYF.

This chain uses TRBV9 with TRBJ2-7, with TRBD1 identical over 8 bases. The CDR3 runs 14 residues. Germline CDR1 and CDR2: SGDLS and YYNGEE. V was clipped by 1 base and J by 3 bases; unmatched bases: 3. Here the CDR3 DNA reads TGTGCCAGCAGCGTACAGGACAGGGACTACGAGCAGTACTTC. The encoded protein is CASSVQDRDYEQYF.

The V call is TRBV10-3, the J call TRBJ1-2, with 9 bases fitting TRBD1. The CDR3 spans 14 residues. Looked up from germline, CDR1 is ENHRY and CDR2 is SYGVKD. V shed 2 bases and J 8 bases; nucleotides not matched to a gene: 6. The CDR3 DNA follows: TGTGCCATCAGTGAGGGACAGGGGAGGACGGGCTACACCTTC. Protein: CAISEGQGRTGYTF.

The chain employs TRBV6-6 and TRBJ2-1, with TRBD2 as a possible D gene (6 bases). Germline V gene lookup returns CDR1 MNHNY and CDR2 SVGAGI (reference sequence). The CDR3 runs 14 residues. Trimming shortened V by 0 bases and J by 5 bases, and 8 bases separated the two germline ends. CDR3 loop: CASSYSAGNNEQFF. The CDR3 nucleotides are TGTGCCAGCAGTTACTCAGCGGGCAACAATGAGCAGTTCTTC.

This clone was detected a few times. The chain recombines TRBV28 with TRBJ1-2; the D is unclear. Trimming left V 6 bases short and J 0 bases short, with 11 bases between. From germline, CDR1 is MDHEN and CDR2 SYDVKM. This CDR3 region has 14 residues. The CDR3 DNA is TGTGCCAGCAGACGACTGTCAGCTAACTATGGCTACACCTTC. Its translation is CASRRLSANYGYTF.

This clone was seen a handful of times. The V gene is TRBV4-3, the J gene TRBJ2-2; tentative D call: TRBD1 (5 bases). CDR1 and CDR2 from the germline V gene are LGHNA and YSLEER. Trimming stripped 0 bases from V and 7 bases from J, with 15 bases between. This CDR3 contains 16 residues. The CDR3 DNA is TGCGCCAGCAGCCAAGATTTGGGTACCCAGGGCGGGGAGCTGTTTTTT. Its translation: CASSQDLGTQGGELFF.

CDR3 bases: TGTGCCAGCAAGAGACAAGAGACCCAGTACTTC. The encoded protein is CASKRQETQYF. The rearrangement joins TRBV2 to TRBJ2-5; D is undetermined. Germline V CDR1 and CDR2: SNHLY, FYNNEI. This CDR3 comprises 11 residues. V gave up 7 bases and J gave up 2 bases, with 5 bases separating them.

The rearrangement uses TRBV5-1 and TRBJ2-4; D gene unclear. The germline V gene encodes CDR1 SGHRS and CDR2 YFSETQ. The CDR3 consists of 14 residues. Between the trimmed V and J ends, which lost 0 bases and 5 bases, there was a span of 9 bases. The CDR3 DNA follows: TGCGCCAGCAGCTTGGAATGGGCAGAAAACATTCAGTACTTC. Translated, it gives CASSLEWAENIQYF.